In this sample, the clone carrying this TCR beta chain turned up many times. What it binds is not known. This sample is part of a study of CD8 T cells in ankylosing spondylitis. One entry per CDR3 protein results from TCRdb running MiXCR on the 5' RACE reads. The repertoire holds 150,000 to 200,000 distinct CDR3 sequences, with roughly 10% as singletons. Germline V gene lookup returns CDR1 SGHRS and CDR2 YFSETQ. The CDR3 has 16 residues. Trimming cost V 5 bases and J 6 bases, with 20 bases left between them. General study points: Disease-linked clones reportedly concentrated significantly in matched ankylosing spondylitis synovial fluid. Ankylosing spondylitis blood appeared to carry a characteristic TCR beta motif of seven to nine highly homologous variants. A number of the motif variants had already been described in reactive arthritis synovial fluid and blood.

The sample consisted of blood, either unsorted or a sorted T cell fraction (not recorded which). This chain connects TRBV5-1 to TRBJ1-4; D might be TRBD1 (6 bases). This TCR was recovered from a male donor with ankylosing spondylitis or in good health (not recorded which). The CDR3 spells CASSSPLGQSDEKLFF. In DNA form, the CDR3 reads TGCGCCAGCAGTTCCCCGTTAGGACAGTCAGATGAAAAACTGTTTTTT.